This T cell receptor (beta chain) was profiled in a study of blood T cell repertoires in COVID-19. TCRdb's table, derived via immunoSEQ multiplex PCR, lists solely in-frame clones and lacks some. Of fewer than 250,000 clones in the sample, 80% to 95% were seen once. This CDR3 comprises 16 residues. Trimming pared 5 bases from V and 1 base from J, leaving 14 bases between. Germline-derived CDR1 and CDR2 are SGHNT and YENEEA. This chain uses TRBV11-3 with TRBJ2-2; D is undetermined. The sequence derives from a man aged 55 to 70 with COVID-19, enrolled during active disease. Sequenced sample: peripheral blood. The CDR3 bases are TGTGCCAGCAGCGCCGCGCACGGGTTGAACACCGGGGAGCTGTTTTTT. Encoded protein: CASSAAHGLNTGELFF.